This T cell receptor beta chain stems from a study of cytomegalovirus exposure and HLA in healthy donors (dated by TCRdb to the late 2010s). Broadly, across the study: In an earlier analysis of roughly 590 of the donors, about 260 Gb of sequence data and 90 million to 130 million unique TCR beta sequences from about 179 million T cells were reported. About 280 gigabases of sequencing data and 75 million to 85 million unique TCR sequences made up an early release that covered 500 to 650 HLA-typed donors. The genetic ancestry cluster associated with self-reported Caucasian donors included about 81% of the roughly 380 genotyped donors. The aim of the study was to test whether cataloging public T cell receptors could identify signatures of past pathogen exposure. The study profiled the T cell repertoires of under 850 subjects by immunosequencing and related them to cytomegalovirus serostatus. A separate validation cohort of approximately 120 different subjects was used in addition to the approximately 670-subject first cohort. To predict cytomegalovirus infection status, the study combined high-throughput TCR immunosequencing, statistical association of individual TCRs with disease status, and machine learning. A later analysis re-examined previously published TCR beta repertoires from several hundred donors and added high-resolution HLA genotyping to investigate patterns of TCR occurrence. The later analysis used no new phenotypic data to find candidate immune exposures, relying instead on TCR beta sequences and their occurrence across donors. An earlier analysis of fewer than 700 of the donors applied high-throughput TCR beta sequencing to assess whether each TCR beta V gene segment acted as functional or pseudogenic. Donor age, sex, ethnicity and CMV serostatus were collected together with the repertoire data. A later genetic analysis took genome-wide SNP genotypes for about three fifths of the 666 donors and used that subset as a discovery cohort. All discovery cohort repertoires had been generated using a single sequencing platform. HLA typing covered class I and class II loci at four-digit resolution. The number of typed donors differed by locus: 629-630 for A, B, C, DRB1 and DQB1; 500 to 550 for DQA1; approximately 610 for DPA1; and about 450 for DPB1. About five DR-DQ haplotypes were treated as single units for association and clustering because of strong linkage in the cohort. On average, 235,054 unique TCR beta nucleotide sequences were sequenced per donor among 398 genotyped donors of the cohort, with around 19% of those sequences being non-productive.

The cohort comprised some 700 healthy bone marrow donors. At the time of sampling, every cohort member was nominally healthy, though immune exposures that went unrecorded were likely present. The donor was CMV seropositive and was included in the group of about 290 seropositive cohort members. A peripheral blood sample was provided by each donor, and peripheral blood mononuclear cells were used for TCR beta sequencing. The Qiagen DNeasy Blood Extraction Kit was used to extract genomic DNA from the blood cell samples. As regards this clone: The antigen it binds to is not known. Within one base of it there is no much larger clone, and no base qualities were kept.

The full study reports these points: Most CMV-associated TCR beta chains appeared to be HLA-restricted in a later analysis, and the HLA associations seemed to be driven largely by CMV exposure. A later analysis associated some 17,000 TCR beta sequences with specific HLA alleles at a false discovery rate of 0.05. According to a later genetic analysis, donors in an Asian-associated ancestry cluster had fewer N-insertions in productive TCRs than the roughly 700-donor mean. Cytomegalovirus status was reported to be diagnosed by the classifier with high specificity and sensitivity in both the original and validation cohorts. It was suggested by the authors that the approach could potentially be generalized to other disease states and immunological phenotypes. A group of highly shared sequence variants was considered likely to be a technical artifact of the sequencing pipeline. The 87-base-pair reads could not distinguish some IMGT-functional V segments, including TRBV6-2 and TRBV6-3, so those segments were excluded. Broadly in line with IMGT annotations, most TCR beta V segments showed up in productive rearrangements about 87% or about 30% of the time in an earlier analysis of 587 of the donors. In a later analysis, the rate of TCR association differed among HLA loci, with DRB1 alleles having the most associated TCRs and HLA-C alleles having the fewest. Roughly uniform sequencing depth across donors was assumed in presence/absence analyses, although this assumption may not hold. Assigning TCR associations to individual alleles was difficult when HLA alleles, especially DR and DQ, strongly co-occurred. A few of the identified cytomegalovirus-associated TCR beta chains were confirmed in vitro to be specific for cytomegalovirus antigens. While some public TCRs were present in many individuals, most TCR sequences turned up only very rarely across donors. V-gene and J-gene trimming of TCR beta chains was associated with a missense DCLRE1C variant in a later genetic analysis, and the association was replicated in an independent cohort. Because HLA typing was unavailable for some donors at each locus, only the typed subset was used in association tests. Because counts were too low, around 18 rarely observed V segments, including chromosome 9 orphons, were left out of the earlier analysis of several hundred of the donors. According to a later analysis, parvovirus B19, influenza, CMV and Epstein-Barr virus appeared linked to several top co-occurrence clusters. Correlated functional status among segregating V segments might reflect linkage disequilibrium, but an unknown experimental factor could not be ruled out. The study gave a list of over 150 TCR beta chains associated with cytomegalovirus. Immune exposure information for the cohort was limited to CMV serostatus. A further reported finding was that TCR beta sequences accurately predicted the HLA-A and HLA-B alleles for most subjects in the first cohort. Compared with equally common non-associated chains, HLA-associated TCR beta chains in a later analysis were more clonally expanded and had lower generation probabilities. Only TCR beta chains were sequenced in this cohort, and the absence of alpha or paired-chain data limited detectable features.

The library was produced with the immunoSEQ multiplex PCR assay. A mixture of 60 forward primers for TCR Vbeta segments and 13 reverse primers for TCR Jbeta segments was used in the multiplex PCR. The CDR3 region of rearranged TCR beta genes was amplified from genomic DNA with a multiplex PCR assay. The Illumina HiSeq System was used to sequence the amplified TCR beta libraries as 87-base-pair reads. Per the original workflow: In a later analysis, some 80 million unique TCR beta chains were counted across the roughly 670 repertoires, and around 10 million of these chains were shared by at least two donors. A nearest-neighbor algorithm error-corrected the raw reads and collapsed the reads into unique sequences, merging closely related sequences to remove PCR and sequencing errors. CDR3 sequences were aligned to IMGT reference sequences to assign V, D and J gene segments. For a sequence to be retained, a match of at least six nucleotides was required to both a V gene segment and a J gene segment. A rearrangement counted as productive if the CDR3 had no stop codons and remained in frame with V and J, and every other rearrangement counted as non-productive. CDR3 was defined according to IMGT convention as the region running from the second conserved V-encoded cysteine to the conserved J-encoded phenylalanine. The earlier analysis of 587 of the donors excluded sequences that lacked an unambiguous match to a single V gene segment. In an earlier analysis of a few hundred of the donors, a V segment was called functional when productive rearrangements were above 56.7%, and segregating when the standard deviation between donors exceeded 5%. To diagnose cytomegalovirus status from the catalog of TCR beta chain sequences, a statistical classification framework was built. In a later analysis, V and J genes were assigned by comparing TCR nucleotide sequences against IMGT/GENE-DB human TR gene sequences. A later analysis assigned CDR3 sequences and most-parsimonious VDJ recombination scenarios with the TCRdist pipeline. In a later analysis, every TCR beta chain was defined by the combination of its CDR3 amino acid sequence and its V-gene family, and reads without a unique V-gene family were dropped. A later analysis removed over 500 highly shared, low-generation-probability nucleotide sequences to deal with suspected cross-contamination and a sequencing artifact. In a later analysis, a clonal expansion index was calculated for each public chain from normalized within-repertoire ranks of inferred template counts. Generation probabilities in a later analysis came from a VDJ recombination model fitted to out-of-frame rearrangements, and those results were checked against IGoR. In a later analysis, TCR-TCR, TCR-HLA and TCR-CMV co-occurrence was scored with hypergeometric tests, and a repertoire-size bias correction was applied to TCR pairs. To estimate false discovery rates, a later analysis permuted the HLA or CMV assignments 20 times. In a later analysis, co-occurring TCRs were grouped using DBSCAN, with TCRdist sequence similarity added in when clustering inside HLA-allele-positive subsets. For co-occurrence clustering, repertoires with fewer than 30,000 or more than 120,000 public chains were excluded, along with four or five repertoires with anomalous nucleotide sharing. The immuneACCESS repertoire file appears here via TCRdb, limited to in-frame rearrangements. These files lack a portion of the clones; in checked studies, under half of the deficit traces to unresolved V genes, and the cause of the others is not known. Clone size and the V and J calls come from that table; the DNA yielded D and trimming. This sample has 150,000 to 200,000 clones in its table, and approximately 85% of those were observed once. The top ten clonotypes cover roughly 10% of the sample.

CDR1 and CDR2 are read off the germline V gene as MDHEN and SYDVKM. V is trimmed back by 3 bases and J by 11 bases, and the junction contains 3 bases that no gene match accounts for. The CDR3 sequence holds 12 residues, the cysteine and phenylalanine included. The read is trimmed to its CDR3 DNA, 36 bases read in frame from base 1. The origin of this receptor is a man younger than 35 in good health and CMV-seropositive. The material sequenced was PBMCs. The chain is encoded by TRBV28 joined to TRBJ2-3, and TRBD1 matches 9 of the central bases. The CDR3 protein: CASSLTGGGQYF. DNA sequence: TGTGCCAGCAGTTTGACAGGGGGTGGGCAGTATTTT.